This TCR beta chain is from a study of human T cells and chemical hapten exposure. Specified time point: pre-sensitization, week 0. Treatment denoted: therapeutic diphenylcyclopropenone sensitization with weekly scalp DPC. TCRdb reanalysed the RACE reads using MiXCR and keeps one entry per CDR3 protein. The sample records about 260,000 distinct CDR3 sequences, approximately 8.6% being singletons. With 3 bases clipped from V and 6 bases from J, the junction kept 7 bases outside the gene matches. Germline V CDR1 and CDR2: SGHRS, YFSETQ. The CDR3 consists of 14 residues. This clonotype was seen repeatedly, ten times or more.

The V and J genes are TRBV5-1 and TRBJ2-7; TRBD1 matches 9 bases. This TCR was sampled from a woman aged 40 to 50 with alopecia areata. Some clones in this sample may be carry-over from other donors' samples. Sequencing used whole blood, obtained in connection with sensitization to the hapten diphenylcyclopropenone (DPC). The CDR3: CASSWGQGGPEQYF. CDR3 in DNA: TGCGCCAGCAGCTGGGGACAGGGCGGTCCCGAGCAGTACTTC.